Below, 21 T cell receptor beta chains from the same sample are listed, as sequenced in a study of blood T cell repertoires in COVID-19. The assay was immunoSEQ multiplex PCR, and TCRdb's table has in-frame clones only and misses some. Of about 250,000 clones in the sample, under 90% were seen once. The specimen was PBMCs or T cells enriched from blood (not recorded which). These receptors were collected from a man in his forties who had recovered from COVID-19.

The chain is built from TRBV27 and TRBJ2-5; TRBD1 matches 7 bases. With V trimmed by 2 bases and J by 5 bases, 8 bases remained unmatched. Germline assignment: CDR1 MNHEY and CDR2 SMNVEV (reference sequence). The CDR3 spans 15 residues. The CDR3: CASSLDRAGGETQYF. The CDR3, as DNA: TGTGCCAGCAGTTTAGACAGGGCGGGTGGTGAGACCCAGTACTTC.

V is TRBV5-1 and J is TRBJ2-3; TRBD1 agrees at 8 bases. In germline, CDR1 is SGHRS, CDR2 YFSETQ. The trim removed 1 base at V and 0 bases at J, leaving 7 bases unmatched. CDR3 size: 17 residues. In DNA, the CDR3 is TGCGCCAGCAGCTTGTCACCCGGGACAGGAAGCACAGATACGCAGTATTTT. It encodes CASSLSPGTGSTDTQYF.

CDR3 amino acids: CATSREYVTGNTIYF. In nucleotides, the CDR3 is TGTGCCACCAGCAGAGAATATGTTACTGGAAACACCATATATTTT. V usage is TRBV15 and J usage is TRBJ1-3; D gene uncertain. CDR3 length: 15 amino acids. The V and J ends lost 0 bases and 2 bases respectively, with 8 bases between them. CDR1 and CDR2 from the germline V gene are LNHNV and YYDKDF (reference sequence).

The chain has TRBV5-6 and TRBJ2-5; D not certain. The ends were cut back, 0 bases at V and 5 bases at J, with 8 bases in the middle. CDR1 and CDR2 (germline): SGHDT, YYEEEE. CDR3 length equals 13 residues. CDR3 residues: CASSLAGLETQYF. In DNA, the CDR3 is TGTGCCAGCAGCTTGGCCGGTTTGGAGACCCAGTACTTC.

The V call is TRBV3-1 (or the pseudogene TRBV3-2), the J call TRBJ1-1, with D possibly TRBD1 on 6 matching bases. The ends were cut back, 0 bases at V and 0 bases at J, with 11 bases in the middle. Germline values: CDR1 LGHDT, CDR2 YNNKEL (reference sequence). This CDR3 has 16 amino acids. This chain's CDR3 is CASSQDRGEMNTEAFF. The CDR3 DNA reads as TGTGCCAGCAGCCAAGACAGGGGCGAAATGAACACTGAAGCTTTCTTT.

The CDR3: CASSRITSGRGDTQYF. The CDR3 bases are TGTGCCAGCAGCCGAATCACTAGCGGTCGGGGAGATACGCAGTATTTT. The genes are TRBV4-2 and TRBJ2-3, with 8 positions matching TRBD2. The junction had 11 bases not matched to a gene; V was cut back by 4 bases and J by 5 bases. The germline gives CDR1 LGHNA, CDR2 YNFKEQ. This CDR3 comprises 16 residues.

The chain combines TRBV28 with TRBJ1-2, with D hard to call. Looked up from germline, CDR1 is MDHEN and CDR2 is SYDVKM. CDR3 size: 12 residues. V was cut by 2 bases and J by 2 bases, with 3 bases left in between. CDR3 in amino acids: CASSLTNYGYTF. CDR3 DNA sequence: TGTGCCAGCAGTTTAACAAACTATGGCTACACCTTC.

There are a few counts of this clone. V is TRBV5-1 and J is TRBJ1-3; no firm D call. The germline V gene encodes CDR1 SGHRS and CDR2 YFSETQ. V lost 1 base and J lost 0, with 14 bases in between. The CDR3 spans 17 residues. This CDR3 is CASSLPGLSLSGNTIYF. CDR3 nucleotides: TGCGCCAGCAGCTTGCCGGGATTAAGCCTCTCTGGAAACACCATATATTTT.

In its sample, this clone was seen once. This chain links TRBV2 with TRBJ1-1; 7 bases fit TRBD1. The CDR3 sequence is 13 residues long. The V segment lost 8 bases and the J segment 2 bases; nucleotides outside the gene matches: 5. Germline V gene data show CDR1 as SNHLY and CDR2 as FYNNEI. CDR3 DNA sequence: TGTGCCAGCTTGACAGGGATTAACACTGAAGCTTTCTTT. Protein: CASLTGINTEAFF.

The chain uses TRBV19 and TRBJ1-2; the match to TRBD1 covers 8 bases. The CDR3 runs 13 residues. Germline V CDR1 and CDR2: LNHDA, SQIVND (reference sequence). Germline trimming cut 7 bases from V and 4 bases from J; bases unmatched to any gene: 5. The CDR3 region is CASTTQGGYGYTF. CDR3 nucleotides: TGTGCCAGTACGACACAGGGGGGCTATGGCTACACCTTC.

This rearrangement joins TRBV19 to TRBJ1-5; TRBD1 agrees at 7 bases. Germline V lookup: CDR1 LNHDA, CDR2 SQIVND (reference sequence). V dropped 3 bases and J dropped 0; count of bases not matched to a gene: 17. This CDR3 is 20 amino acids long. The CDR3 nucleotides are TGTGCCAGTAGTATGGGCGCGGCGGGACAGCTCCCCCATAGCAATCAGCCCCAGCATTTT. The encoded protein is CASSMGAAGQLPHSNQPQHF. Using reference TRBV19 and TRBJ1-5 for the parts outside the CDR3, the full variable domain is DGGITQSPKYLFRKEGQNVTLSCEQNLNHDAMYWYRQDPGQGLRLIYYSQIVNDFQKGDIAEGYSVSREKKESFPLTVTSAQKNPTAFYLCASSMGAAGQLPHSNQPQHFGDGTRLSIL.

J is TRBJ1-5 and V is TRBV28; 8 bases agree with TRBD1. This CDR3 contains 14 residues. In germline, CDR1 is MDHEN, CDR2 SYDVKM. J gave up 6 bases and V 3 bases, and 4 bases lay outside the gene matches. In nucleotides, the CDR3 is TGTGCCAGCAGTTTTCAGGGGGCGGCTCAGCCCCAGCATTTT. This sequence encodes CASSFQGAAQPQHF.

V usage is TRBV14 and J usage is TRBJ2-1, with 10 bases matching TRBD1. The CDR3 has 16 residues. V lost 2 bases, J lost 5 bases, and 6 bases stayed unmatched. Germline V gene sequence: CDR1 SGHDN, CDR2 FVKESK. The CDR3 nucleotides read TGTGCCAGCAGCCAATGGGACAGGGGTTGGGACAATGAGCAGTTCTTC. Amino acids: CASSQWDRGWDNEQFF.

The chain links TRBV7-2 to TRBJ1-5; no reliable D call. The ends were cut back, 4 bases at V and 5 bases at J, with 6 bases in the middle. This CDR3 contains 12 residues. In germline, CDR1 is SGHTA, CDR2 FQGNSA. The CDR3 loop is CASSYGYQPQHF. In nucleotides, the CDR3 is TGTGCCAGCAGCTACGGGTATCAGCCCCAGCATTTT.

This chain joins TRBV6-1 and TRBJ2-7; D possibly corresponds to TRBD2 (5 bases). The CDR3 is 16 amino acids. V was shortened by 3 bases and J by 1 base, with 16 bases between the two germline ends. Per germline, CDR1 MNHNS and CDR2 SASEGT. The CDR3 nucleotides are TGTGCCAGCAGTGAGACTATTGGGCTGTTGTCCTACGAGCAGTACTTC. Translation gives CASSETIGLLSYEQYF.

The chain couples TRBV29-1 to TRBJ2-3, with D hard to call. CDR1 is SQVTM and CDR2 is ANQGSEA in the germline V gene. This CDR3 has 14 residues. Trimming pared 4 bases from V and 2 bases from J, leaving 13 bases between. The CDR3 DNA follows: TGCAGCGTTGGACAATTAGAAATCACAGATACGCAGTATTTT. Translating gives CSVGQLEITDTQYF.

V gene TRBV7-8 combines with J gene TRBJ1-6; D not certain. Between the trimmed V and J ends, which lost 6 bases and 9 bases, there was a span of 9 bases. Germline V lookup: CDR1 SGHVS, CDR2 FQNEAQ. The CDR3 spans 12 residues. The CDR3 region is CASRPPGSPLHF. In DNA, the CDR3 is TGTGCCAGCAGACCCCCCGGTTCACCCCTCCACTTT.

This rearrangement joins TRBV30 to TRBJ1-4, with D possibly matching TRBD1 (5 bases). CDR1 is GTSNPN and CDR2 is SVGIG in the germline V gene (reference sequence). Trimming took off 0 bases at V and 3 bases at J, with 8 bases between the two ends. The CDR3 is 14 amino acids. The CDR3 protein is CAWSVGVANEKLFF. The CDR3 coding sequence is TGTGCCTGGAGTGTAGGGGTTGCTAATGAAAAACTGTTTTTT.

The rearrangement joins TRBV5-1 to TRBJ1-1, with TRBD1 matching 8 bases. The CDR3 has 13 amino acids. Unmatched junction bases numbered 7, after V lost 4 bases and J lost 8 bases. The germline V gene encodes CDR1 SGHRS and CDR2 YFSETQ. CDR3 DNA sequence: TGCGCCAGCAGCCCACGGGACAGGCTCGAAGCTTTCTTT. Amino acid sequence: CASSPRDRLEAFF. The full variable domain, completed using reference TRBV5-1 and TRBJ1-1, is KAGVTQTPRYLIKTRGQQVTLSCSPISGHRSVSWYQQTPGQGLQFLFEYFSETQRNKGNFPGRFSGRQFSNSRSEMNVSTLELGDSALYLCASSPRDRLEAFFGQGTRLTVV.

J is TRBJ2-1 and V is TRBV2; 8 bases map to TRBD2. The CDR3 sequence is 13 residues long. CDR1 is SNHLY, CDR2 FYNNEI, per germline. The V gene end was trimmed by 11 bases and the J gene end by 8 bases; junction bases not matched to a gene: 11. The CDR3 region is CARAGSGADEQFF. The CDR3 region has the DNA TGTGCCCGCGCCGGTAGCGGGGCCGATGAGCAGTTCTTC.

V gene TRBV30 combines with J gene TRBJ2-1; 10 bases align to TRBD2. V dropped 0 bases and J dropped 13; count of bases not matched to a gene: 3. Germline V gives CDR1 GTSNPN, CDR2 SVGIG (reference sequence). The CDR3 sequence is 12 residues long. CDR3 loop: CAWSVLAGPQFF. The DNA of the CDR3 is TGTGCCTGGAGTGTACTAGCGGGACCACAGTTCTTC.